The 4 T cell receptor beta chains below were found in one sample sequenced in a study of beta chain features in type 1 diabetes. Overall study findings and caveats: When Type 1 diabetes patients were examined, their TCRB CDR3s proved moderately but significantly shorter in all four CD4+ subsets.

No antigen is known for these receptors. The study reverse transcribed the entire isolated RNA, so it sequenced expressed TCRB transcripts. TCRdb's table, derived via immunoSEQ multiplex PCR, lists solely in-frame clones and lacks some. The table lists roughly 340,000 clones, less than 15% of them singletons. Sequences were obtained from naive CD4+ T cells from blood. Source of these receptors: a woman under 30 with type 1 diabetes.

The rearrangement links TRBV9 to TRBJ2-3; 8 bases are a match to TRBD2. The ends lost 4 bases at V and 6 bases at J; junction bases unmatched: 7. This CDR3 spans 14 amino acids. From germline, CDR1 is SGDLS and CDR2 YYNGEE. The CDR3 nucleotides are TGTGCCAGCAGCAAAAGCGGGAGCGGGGATACGCAGTATTTT. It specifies CASSKSGSGDTQYF. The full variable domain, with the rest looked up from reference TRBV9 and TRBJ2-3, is DSGVTQTPKHLITATGQRVTLRCSPRSGDLSVYWYQQSLDQGLQFLIQYYNGEERAKGNILERFSAQQFPDLHSELNLSSLELGDSALYFCASSKSGSGDTQYFGPGTRLTVL.

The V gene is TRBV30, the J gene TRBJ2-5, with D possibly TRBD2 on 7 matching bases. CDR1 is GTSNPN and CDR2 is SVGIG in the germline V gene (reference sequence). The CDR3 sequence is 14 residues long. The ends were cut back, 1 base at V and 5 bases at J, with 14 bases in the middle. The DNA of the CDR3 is TGTGCCTGGAGTGCGAGGGGGGGCAGGGAGACCCAGTACTTC. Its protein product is CAWSARGGRETQYF.

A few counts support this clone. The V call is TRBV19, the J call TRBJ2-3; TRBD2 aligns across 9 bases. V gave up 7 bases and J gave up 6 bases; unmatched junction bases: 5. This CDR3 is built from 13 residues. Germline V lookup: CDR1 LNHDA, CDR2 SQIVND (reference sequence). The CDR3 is CASTGLALDTQYF. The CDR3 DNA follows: TGTGCCAGTACCGGACTAGCGCTGGATACGCAGTATTTT.

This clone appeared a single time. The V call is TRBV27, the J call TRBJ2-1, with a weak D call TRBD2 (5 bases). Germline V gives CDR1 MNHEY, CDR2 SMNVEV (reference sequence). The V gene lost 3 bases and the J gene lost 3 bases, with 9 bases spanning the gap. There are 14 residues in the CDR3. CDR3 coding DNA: TGTGCCAGCAGTTTCGAGGGCCTCTACAATGAGCAGTTCTTC. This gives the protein CASSFEGLYNEQFF.